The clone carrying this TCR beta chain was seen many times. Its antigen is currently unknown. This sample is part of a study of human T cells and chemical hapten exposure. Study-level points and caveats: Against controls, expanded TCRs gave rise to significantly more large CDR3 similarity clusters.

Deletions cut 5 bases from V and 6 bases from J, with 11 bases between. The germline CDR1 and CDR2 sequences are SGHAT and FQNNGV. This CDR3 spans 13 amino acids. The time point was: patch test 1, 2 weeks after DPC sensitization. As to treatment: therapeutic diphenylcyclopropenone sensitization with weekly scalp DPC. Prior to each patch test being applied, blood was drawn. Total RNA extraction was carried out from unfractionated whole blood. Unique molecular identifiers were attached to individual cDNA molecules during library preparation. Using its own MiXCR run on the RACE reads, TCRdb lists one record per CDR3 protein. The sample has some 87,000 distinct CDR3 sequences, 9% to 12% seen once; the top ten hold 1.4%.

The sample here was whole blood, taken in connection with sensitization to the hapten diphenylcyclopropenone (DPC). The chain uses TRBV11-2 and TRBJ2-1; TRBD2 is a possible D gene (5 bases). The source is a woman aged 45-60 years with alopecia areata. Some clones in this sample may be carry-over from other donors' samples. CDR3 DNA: TGTGCCAGCAGCCTAGGACTGGGCAATGAGCAGTTCTTC. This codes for CASSLGLGNEQFF.